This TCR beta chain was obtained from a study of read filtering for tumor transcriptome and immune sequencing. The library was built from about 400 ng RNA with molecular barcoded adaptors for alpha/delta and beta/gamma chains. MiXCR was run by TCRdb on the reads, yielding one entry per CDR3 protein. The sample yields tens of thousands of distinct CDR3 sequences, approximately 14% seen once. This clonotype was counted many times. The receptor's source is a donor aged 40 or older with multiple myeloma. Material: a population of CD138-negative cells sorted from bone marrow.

This CDR3 is CASGPIRGLAGLSGANVLTF. CDR3 nucleotide sequence: TGTGCCAGCGGCCCTATACGAGGACTAGCGGGTCTCTCTGGGGCCAACGTCCTGACTTTC. The gene calls are TRBV27 and TRBJ2-6; 11 bases are shared with TRBD2. Trimming removed 8 bases from V and 0 bases from J; junction bases left unmatched: 15. Germline values: CDR1 MNHEY, CDR2 SMNVEV (reference sequence). The CDR3 runs to 20 residues.